This T cell receptor (beta chain) was documented in a study of cytomegalovirus exposure and HLA in healthy donors. The donors were members of the validation cohort, which comprised under 150 subjects and was separate from the first cohort of several hundred subjects. Between the trimmed V and J ends, which lost 8 bases and 2 bases, there was a span of 7 bases. The germline V gene encodes CDR1 MNHEY and CDR2 SMNVEV (reference sequence). The CDR3 runs to 12 residues. Assay used: immunoSEQ multiplex PCR; TCRdb lists only in-frame clones, some missing. The repertoire holds some 180,000 clones, approximately 86% seen once, with about 7.2% in the top ten.

The chain employs TRBV27 and TRBJ2-1, with D hard to call. The receptor's source is a man younger than 40 in good health and CMV-seropositive. Specimen: PBMCs. In DNA form, the CDR3 reads TGTGCCAGCTCAAGACCCTACAATGAGCAGTTCTTC. As protein: CASSRPYNEQFF.